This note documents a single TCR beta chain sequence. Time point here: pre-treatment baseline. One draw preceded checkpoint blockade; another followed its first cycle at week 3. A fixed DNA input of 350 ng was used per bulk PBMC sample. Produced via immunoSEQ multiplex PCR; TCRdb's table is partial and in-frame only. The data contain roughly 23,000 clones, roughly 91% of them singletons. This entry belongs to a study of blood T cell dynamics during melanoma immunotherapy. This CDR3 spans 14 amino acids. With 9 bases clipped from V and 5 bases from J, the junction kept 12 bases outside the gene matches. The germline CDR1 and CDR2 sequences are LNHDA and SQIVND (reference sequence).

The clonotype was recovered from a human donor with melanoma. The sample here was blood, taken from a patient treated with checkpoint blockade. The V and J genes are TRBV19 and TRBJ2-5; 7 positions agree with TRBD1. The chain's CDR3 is CASRLGGSTETQYF. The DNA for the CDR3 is TGTGCCAGCAGATTAGGGGGCAGTACGGAGACCCAGTACTTC. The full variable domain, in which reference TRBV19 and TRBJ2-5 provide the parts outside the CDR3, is DGGITQSPKYLFRKEGQNVTLSCEQNLNHDAMYWYRQDPGQGLRLIYYSQIVNDFQKGDIAEGYSVSREKKESFPLTVTSAQKNPTAFYLCASRLGGSTETQYFGPGTRLLVL.